This TCR beta chain originates from a study of beta chain features in type 1 diabetes. Study in general: Patients did not differ from healthy donors in age, gender or cell yield. Overall study findings and caveats: Cells that show high TCR expression could be over-represented by cDNA sequencing. Patients' naive, central memory and Treg TCRB repertoires seemed closer to one another than those of healthy donors.

Each of the CD4+ naive, central memory, regulatory and stem cell-like memory populations was sorted via CD45RO/CCR7/CD25/CD127/CD95/CD27. V was cut by 1 base and J by 2 bases, with 15 bases left in between. The V gene's germline CDR1 is SQVTM and CDR2 ANQGSEA. This CDR3 comprises 16 residues. The authors reverse transcribed all of the isolated RNA, so sequencing captured expressed TCRB transcripts. Sequencing used immunoSEQ multiplex PCR; TCRdb keeps in-frame clones, though not all of them. Of some 270,000 clones listed, approximately 8.1% are singletons. This clone appeared a few times. The antigen is undetermined.

This sequence was found in a woman aged 18-29 years in good health. Sequencing used central memory CD4+ T cells from blood. The chain has TRBV29-1 and TRBJ2-1; a possible D gene is TRBD2 (5 bases). The CDR3, as DNA: TGCAGCGTTGAAGGGGGAACTAGAGGCCCCTACAATGAGCAGTTCTTC. This sequence encodes CSVEGGTRGPYNEQFF.